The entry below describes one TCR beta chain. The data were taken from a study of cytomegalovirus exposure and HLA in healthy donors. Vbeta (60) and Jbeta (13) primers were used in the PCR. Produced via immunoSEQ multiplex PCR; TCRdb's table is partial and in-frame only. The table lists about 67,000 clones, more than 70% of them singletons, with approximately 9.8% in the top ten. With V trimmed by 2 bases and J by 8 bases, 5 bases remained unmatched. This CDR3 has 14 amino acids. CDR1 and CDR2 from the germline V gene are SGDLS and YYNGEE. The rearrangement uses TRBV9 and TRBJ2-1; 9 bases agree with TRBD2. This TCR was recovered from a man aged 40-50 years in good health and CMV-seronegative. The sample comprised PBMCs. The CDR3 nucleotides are TGTGCCAGCAGCGTGGCTAGCGGGGTGGATGAGCAGTTCTTC. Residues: CASSVASGVDEQFF. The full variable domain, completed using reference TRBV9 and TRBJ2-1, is DSGVTQTPKHLITATGQRVTLRCSPRSGDLSVYWYQQSLDQGLQFLIQYYNGEERAKGNILERFSAQQFPDLHSELNLSSLELGDSALYFCASSVASGVDEQFFGPGTRLTVL.